The T cell receptor (beta chain) under discussion was sequenced for a study of shared clonotypes between healthy human individuals. Study summary: A couple of women and a few men aged 18 to 49 made up the donors. Researchers assigned three CD4 naive, three CD4 memory, two CD8 naive and one CD8 memory plate to each donor.

Genomic DNA of each subset was evenly split across several immunoSEQ plates. Libraries were prepared by immunoSEQ multiplex PCR; TCRdb keeps only in-frame clonotypes and omits some of them. The sample includes over a million clones, 75% to 80% seen only once; the top ten take roughly 0.62%. The receptor's source is a man aged 18 to 29 in good health. Some clones in this sample may be carry-over from other donors' samples. Specimen: memory CD4+ T cells from PBMCs. Subset meaning: CD45RA-negative fraction.

The CDR3 sequence is CASGSGPNTDTQYF. CDR3 in DNA: TGTGCCAGCGGGAGTGGGCCCAACACAGATACGCAGTATTTT. This rearrangement joins TRBV7-3 to TRBJ2-3, with D possibly matching TRBD2 (5 bases). Germline values: CDR1 SGHTA, CDR2 FQGTGA. This CDR3 is 14 amino acids long. The V end lost 8 bases, the J end lost 2 bases, and 14 bases lay between the germline ends.